In this sample, the clone carrying this T cell receptor beta chain turned up once. This sample was included in a study of blood T cell repertoires in COVID-19. Study in general: Whether acute or convalescent, the COVID-19 samples came from the United States, Italy and Spain.

Source study methods: Reference gene primer amplification gave nucleated cell count estimates. This table comes from immunoSEQ multiplex PCR, and its TCRdb copy is limited to in-frame clones, with some not included. D and trimming were read from the DNA, whereas the V and J calls and clone size are those reported in that table. The data show roughly 180,000 clones, more than 65% seen once. Germline V gene sequence: CDR1 MDHEN, CDR2 SYDVKM. The J segment lost 7 bases and the V segment lost 7 bases, leaving 17 bases of the junction unmatched. The CDR3 loop spans 17 amino acids. V and J are TRBV28 and TRBJ1-5, with TRBD1 matching 9 bases. The sequencing sample was made of PBMCs or T cells enriched from blood (not recorded which). This receptor was taken from a man aged 55 to 70 who had recovered from COVID-19. The CDR3 spells CASKHFRDRALGQPQHF. The CDR3 nucleotides are TGTGCCAGCAAGCACTTCCGGGACAGGGCACTCGGACAGCCCCAGCATTTT. Full variable domain (remainder filled in from reference TRBV28 and TRBJ1-5): DVKVTQSSRYLVKRTGEKVFLECVQDMDHENMFWYRQDPGLGLRLIYFSYDVKMKEKGDIPEGYSVSREKKERFSLILESASTNQTSMYLCASKHFRDRALGQPQHFGDGTRLSIL.